This T cell receptor (beta chain) was sequenced in a study of T-cell memory formation after mild COVID-19. Study-wide results and limits: Clones shrinking from day 15 to 85 showed even CD4/CD8 mixes; later expanders tilted CD4+.

The TCR alpha and TCR beta cDNA libraries, bearing sample barcodes and UMIs, were generated by 5'RACE using constant-segment primers. TCRdb re-called the 5' RACE reads with MiXCR, one entry per CDR3 protein. The table shows about 430,000 distinct CDR3 sequences, with about a sixth occurring only once. The germline V gene has CDR1 MNHEY and CDR2 SMNVEV (reference sequence). This CDR3 is 14 amino acids long. V was shortened by 5 bases and J by 6 bases, with 15 bases between the two germline ends. This clonotype was observed a few times. What it binds is unknown. This chain uses TRBV27 with TRBJ2-3, with D uncertain. The receptor comes from a man between 18 and 35 years old who had mild COVID-19 (a few samples of this study predate the infection). Cell type and time point are not known. The sequenced sample consisted of PBMCs or a T cell subset sorted from them (not recorded which). CDR3 DNA: TGTGCCAGCAGTCTTGACTGGGCTGTTGATACGCAGTATTTT. Translation gives CASSLDWAVDTQYF.